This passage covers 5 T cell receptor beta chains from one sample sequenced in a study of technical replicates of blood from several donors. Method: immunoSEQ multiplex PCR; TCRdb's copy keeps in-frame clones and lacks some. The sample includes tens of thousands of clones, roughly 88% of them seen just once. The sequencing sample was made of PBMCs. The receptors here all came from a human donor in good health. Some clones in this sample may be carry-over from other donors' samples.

CDR3 in DNA: TGTGCCAGCAGCCGTAGCGGGGGGGCCTTGGACAATGAGCAGTTCTTC. Translation gives CASSRSGGALDNEQFF. The V call is TRBV7-9, the J call TRBJ2-1; 11 nucleotides agree with TRBD2. The junction had 8 bases not matched to a gene; V was cut back by 5 bases and J by 5 bases. CDR1 is SEHNR and CDR2 is FQNEAQ in the germline V gene (reference sequence). The CDR3 totals 16 residues.

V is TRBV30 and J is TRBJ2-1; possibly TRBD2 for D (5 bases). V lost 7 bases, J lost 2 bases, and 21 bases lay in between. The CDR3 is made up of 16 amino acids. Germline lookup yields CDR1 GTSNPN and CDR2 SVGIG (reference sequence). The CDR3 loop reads CASSVGLQATYNEQFF. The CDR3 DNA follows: TGTGCCTCCTCCGTAGGACTCCAAGCCACCTACAATGAGCAGTTCTTC.

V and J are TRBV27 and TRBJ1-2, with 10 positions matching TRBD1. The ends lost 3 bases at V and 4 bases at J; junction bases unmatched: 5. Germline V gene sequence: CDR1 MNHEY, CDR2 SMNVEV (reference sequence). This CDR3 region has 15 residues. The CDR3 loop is CASSLTGGVAYGYTF. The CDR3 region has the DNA TGTGCCAGCAGTTTGACAGGGGGCGTCGCCTATGGCTACACCTTC.

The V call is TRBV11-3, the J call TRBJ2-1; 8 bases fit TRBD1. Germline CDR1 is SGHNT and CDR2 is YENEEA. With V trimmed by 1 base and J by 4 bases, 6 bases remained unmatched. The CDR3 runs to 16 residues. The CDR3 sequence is CASSLGSTGGYNEQFF. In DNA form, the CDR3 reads TGTGCCAGCAGCTTAGGATCTACAGGGGGGTACAATGAGCAGTTCTTC.

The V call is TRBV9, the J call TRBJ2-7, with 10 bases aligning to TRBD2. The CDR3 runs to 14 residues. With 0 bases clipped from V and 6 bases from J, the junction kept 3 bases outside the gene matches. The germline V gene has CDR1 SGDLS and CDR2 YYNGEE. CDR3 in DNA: TGTGCCAGCAGCGTAGTGGGGACTAGCGTCGAGCAGTACTTC. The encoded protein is CASSVVGTSVEQYF.